The present entry profiles one TCR beta chain with its context. The sample comes from a study of technical replicates of blood from a handful of donors. The method was immunoSEQ multiplex PCR; TCRdb's version includes in-frame clones alone and lacks a portion of them. The sample carries approximately 92,000 clones, 95% recorded once. The V and J ends lost 6 bases and 4 bases, in that order; junction bases with no gene match: 11. This CDR3 region has 16 residues. In germline, CDR1 is MDHEN, CDR2 SYDVKM. The chain joins TRBV28 to TRBJ2-1; 8 bases align to TRBD2. What was sequenced was T cells isolated from PBMCs. This receptor was obtained from a human donor in good health. The CDR3, as DNA: TGTGCCAGCAGACCTTCGGCGGGAGGCTTTTACAATGAGCAGTTCTTC. This gives the protein CASRPSAGGFYNEQFF. The complete variable domain, with remaining parts taken from reference TRBV28 and TRBJ2-1, reads DVKVTQSSRYLVKRTGEKVFLECVQDMDHENMFWYRQDPGLGLRLIYFSYDVKMKEKGDIPEGYSVSREKKERFSLILESASTNQTSMYLCASRPSAGGFYNEQFFGPGTRLTVL.